These T cell receptor beta chains were read from a single sample in a study of graft-versus-host responses after intestinal transplantation. Antigen specificity for these receptors is unknown. TCRdb keeps only in-frame clones here, not all; method: immunoSEQ multiplex PCR. The repertoire holds tens of thousands of clones, with roughly nine tenths as singletons. This material consisted of unstimulated CD4+ T cells sorted from spleen or lymph node cells, taken before intestinal transplant. These receptor sequences come from a human donor who received an intestinal transplant. Each CDR3 is given with its conserved first and last residue. D genes are given only for firm matches. Where a row states a size, it is once, few, many or the class of an expanded clone; other rows omit it.

clone_size: -
j_call: TRBJ1-6
d_call: -
v_call: TRBV5-1
cdr3_aa: CASSGTGSNNSPLHF
cdr3_nt: TGCGCCAGCAGCGGAACAGGGTCTAATAATTCACCCCTCCACTTT

clone_size: -
j_call: TRBJ2-7
d_call: TRBD1
v_call: TRBV27
cdr3_aa: CASKGQGSYEQYF
cdr3_nt: TGTGCCAGCAAAGGACAGGGGTCCTACGAGCAGTACTTC

clone_size: -
j_call: TRBJ1-1
d_call: -
v_call: TRBV29-1
cdr3_aa: CSVQSAQGMNTEAFF
cdr3_nt: TGCAGCGTACAATCAGCCCAGGGAATGAACACTGAAGCTTTCTTT

clone_size: few
j_call: TRBJ1-1
d_call: TRBD1
v_call: TRBV5-4
cdr3_aa: CASSDRVNTEAFF
cdr3_nt: TGTGCCAGCAGCGACAGGGTGAACACTGAAGCTTTCTTT

clone_size: -
j_call: TRBJ1-6
d_call: -
v_call: TRBV19
cdr3_aa: CASSVQGKSPLHF
cdr3_nt: TGTGCCAGTAGTGTCCAGGGGAAATCACCCCTCCACTTT

clone_size: -
j_call: TRBJ2-2
d_call: TRBD1
v_call: TRBV27
cdr3_aa: CASSFSGQGIVGELFF
cdr3_nt: TGTGCCAGCAGTTTCTCAGGACAGGGGATCGTCGGGGAGCTGTTTTTT

clone_size: once
j_call: TRBJ1-2
d_call: -
v_call: TRBV18
cdr3_aa: CASSPRQDIGGYTF
cdr3_nt: TGTGCCAGCTCACCAAGGCAGGACATTGGGGGCTACACCTTC

clone_size: -
j_call: TRBJ2-3
d_call: TRBD2
v_call: TRBV7-3
cdr3_aa: CASSRVPGLPPDTQYF
cdr3_nt: TGTGCCAGCAGCAGGGTACCGGGACTACCGCCAGATACGCAGTATTTT

clone_size: -
j_call: TRBJ2-5
d_call: TRBD1
v_call: TRBV9
cdr3_aa: CASSSRDRVGETQYF
cdr3_nt: TGTGCCAGCAGCTCCCGGGACAGGGTCGGCGAGACCCAGTACTTC

clone_size: -
j_call: TRBJ2-7
d_call: TRBD2
v_call: TRBV5-1
cdr3_aa: CASSTLRAGGTYEQYF
cdr3_nt: TGCGCCAGCAGCACTCTTAGAGCGGGAGGAACCTACGAGCAGTACTTC

clone_size: -
j_call: TRBJ1-6
d_call: -
v_call: TRBV6-4
cdr3_aa: CASSGEGTAPLHF
cdr3_nt: TGTGCCAGCAGTGGGGAGGGAACGGCACCCCTCCACTTT

clone_size: once
j_call: TRBJ1-2
d_call: TRBD1
v_call: TRBV28
cdr3_aa: CASSLSGQGEKDYGYTF
cdr3_nt: TGTGCCAGCAGCCTCTCCGGACAGGGAGAAAAGGACTATGGCTACACCTTC

clone_size: -
j_call: TRBJ1-2
d_call: -
v_call: TRBV11-2
cdr3_aa: CASSHKVGGNYGYTF
cdr3_nt: TGTGCCAGCAGCCACAAGGTTGGAGGCAACTATGGCTACACCTTC

clone_size: -
j_call: TRBJ2-5
d_call: TRBD1
v_call: TRBV5-4
cdr3_aa: CASSSRQGAAETQYF
cdr3_nt: TGTGCCAGCAGCTCCCGACAGGGGGCGGCAGAGACCCAGTACTTC

clone_size: -
j_call: TRBJ1-3
d_call: TRBD1
v_call: TRBV7-6
cdr3_aa: CASSLTPTGHGNTIYF
cdr3_nt: TGTGCCAGCAGCTTGACCCCGACAGGGCACGGAAACACCATATATTTT

clone_size: -
j_call: TRBJ1-3
d_call: -
v_call: TRBV7-6
cdr3_aa: CASSLGQSSGNTIYF
cdr3_nt: TGTGCCAGCAGCTTAGGACAGAGCTCTGGAAACACCATATATTTT

clone_size: -
j_call: TRBJ2-7
d_call: -
v_call: TRBV7-2
cdr3_aa: CASSLLAPEQYF
cdr3_nt: TGTGCCAGCAGCCTATTAGCCCCGGAGCAGTACTTC

clone_size: -
j_call: TRBJ2-5
d_call: TRBD1
v_call: TRBV28
cdr3_aa: CASSRGSEETQYF
cdr3_nt: TGTGCCAGCAGCAGGGGGAGTGAAGAGACCCAGTACTTC

clone_size: -
j_call: TRBJ1-2
d_call: TRBD1
v_call: TRBV5-1
cdr3_aa: CASSLAPGGNGYTF
cdr3_nt: TGCGCCAGCAGCTTGGCTCCAGGGGGCAATGGCTACACCTTC

clone_size: -
j_call: TRBJ1-2
d_call: -
v_call: TRBV4-1
cdr3_aa: CASSQDQGLVRGYTF
cdr3_nt: TGCGCCAGCAGCCAAGATCAGGGGCTTGTACGTGGCTACACCTTC